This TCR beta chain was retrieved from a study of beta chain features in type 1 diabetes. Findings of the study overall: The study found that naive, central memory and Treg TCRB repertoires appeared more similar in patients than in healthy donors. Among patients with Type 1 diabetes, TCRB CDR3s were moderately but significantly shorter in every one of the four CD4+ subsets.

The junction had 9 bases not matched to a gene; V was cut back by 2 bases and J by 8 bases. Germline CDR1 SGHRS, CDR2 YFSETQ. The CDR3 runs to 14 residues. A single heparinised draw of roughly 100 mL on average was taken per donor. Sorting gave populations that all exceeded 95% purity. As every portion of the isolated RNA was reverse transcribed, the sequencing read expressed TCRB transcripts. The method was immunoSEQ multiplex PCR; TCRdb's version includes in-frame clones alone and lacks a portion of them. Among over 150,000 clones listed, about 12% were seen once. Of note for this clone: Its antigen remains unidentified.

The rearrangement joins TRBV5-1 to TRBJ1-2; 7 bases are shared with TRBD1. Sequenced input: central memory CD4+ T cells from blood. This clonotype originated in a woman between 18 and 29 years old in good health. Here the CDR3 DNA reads TGCGCCAGCAGCTTTGAGAAGGGGGCGGTCGGCTACACCTTC. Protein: CASSFEKGAVGYTF.